This T cell receptor (beta chain) originates from a study of blood T cell repertoires in COVID-19. As processed by the authors: Estimated nucleated cell counts came from reference gene primer amplification. Clones were read by immunoSEQ multiplex PCR, and TCRdb kept only the in-frame ones, dropping some. V, J and clone size derive from that table, while D and trimming were established from the DNA sequence. The sample contains roughly 200,000 clones, roughly 87% of which appear only once. CDR1 and CDR2 from the germline V gene are SEHNR and FQNEAQ (reference sequence). The junction had 9 bases not matched to a gene; V was cut back by 5 bases and J by 5 bases. The CDR3 spans 16 residues.

The sequence came from a middle-aged woman with acute COVID-19. The source material was PBMCs or T cells enriched from blood (not recorded which). J is TRBJ1-5 and V is TRBV7-9; TRBD1 matches 10 bases. The CDR3: CASSTSDRGIDQPQHF. The CDR3 region has the DNA TGTGCCAGCAGCACATCGGACAGGGGGATTGATCAGCCCCAGCATTTT.